These 30 T cell receptor beta chains originate from one sample sequenced in a study of blood T cell repertoires in COVID-19. Assay used: immunoSEQ multiplex PCR; TCRdb lists only in-frame clones, some missing. The table records 300,000 to 400,000 clones, approximately 90% of them present only once. Specimen: PBMCs or T cells enriched from blood (not recorded which). The receptors shown here come from a man aged 18 to 29 who had recovered from COVID-19.

The chain couples TRBV5-1 to TRBJ2-1; 11 nucleotides align to TRBD2. The CDR3 runs to 15 residues. Trimming cost V 7 bases and J 7 bases; bases outside gene matches: 10. CDR1 and CDR2 from the germline V gene are SGHRS and YFSETQ. CDR3 amino acids: CASQSASGRLNEQFF. CDR3 coding DNA: TGCGCCAGCCAGTCGGCTAGCGGGAGGTTGAATGAGCAGTTCTTC.

The chain recombines TRBV27 with TRBJ1-6; no clear D. Germline CDR1 is MNHEY and CDR2 is SMNVEV (reference sequence). The CDR3 extends over 15 amino acids. Deletions cut 10 bases from V and 0 bases from J, with 13 bases between. The CDR3 region has the DNA TGTGCCACCCGAAGTGAGCGCTCCTATAATTCACCCCTCCACTTT. Amino acids: CATRSERSYNSPLHF.

The rearrangement links TRBV4-2 to TRBJ1-1; weak D call: TRBD1 (5 bases). Trimming shortened V by 2 bases and J by 3 bases, and 19 bases separated the two germline ends. CDR1 and CDR2 (germline): LGHNA, YNFKEQ. The CDR3 runs to 17 residues. The CDR3 here is CASSQTAGRGGDTEAFF. The CDR3, as DNA: TGTGCCAGCAGCCAAACGGCGGGGCGAGGCGGGGACACTGAAGCTTTCTTT.

The CDR3 region is CARSPVQGQPTNEKLFF. The CDR3 DNA follows: TGTGCCAGAAGCCCGGTTCAGGGTCAACCAACTAATGAAAAACTGTTTTTT. The V call is TRBV5-3, the J call TRBJ1-4, with D tentatively TRBD1 (5 bases). TRBV5-3 is an ORF for which the function is uncertain. Trimming took 4 bases from V and 0 from J, leaving 16 bases between them. The CDR3 runs 17 residues.

This chain joins TRBV14 and TRBJ1-3, with D possibly matching TRBD1 (6 bases). The CDR3 runs 14 residues. CDR1 and CDR2 from the germline V gene are SGHDN and FVKESK. Trimming removed 8 bases at V and 0 bases at J, with 11 bases between. The CDR3 protein is CASGQTYSGNTIYF. The CDR3 DNA reads as TGTGCCAGCGGACAGACCTACTCTGGAAACACCATATATTTT.

The chain recombines TRBV2 with TRBJ2-3; 11 nucleotides align to TRBD1. This CDR3 is built from 15 residues. CDR1 is SNHLY, CDR2 FYNNEI, per germline. The V and J ends lost 7 bases and 5 bases, in that order; junction bases with no gene match: 8. The CDR3 DNA follows: TGTGCCAGCATATGGACAGGGGGCCTTCTAGATACGCAGTATTTT. Its translation is CASIWTGGLLDTQYF.

The V and J genes are TRBV28 and TRBJ1-6; no clear D. The CDR3 runs 14 residues. The germline V gene encodes CDR1 MDHEN and CDR2 SYDVKM. The germline V and J ends were trimmed by 7 bases and 7 bases, with 14 bases remaining between them. CDR3 in DNA: TGTGCCAGCACATCAGGAATGGCAAATTCACCCCTCCACTTT. It yields the protein CASTSGMANSPLHF.

The V gene is TRBV7-3, the J gene TRBJ1-1, with TRBD1 identical over 9 bases. The germline V gene has CDR1 SGHTA and CDR2 FQGTGA. The CDR3 extends over 13 amino acids. With 6 bases clipped from V and 3 bases from J, the junction kept 2 bases outside the gene matches. The CDR3 nucleotides are TGTGCCAGCAGTAGACAGGGGGACACTGAAGCTTTCTTT. Translated, it gives CASSRQGDTEAFF.

Only one count was recorded for this clone. V gene TRBV6-5 combines with J gene TRBJ2-5, with 7 bases fitting TRBD1. The V and J ends lost 6 bases and 5 bases, in that order; junction bases with no gene match: 6. CDR3 length: 13 residues. CDR1 is MNHEY and CDR2 is SVGAGI in the germline V gene. The CDR3 nucleotides read TGTGCCAGCAGGTTAGGGGGCGGGGAGACCCAGTACTTC. Translating gives CASRLGGGETQYF.

J is TRBJ1-5 and V is TRBV7-2; D is possibly TRBD1 (6 bases). The germline gives CDR1 SGHTA, CDR2 FQGNSA. This CDR3 region has 14 residues. V shed 6 bases and J shed 3 bases, with 12 bases lying between them. This CDR3 is CASSSGQHNQPQHF. The DNA of the CDR3 is TGTGCCAGCAGTTCCGGACAGCACAATCAGCCCCAGCATTTT.

CDR3 nucleotides: TGTGCCAGCAGCCGTCAACCTAGCGGGGCCCGAGTGAATGAGCAGTTCTTC. Translated: CASSRQPSGARVNEQFF. J is TRBJ2-1 and V is TRBV5-4, with TRBD2 identical over 9 bases. The CDR3 is made up of 17 amino acids. The V and J ends lost 4 bases and 7 bases, in that order; junction bases with no gene match: 15. CDR1 is SGHNT and CDR2 is YYREEE in the germline V gene (reference sequence).

The rearrangement uses TRBV7-9 and TRBJ1-4; 8 positions match TRBD1. Germline V CDR1 and CDR2: SEHNR, FQNEAQ (reference sequence). This CDR3 region has 14 residues. The V gene end was trimmed by 4 bases and the J gene end by 6 bases; junction bases not matched to a gene: 4. The DNA for the CDR3 is TGTGCCAGCAGCTACGGGACAGGCCATGAAAAACTGTTTTTT. This sequence encodes CASSYGTGHEKLFF. Drawing the rest from reference TRBV7-9 and TRBJ1-4, the complete variable domain is DTGVSQNPRHKITKRGQNVTFRCDPISEHNRLYWYRQTLGQGPEFLTYFQNEAQLEKSRLLSDRFSAERPKGSFSTLEIQRTEQGDSAMYLCASSYGTGHEKLFFGSGTQLSVL.

This chain connects TRBV9 to TRBJ1-4; 8 bases map to TRBD1. Germline V gene sequence: CDR1 SGDLS, CDR2 YYNGEE. The ends lost 3 bases at V and 8 bases at J; junction bases unmatched: 9. The CDR3 runs 15 residues. This chain's CDR3 is CASSENGQGFEKLFF. The CDR3 bases are TGTGCCAGCAGCGAAAACGGACAGGGATTCGAAAAACTGTTTTTT.

The V gene is TRBV5-1, the J gene TRBJ2-3, with 14 nucleotides matching TRBD2. V lost 2 bases to trimming and J lost 5 bases; unmatched junction nucleotides: 13. There are 19 residues in the CDR3. CDR1 SGHRS and CDR2 YFSETQ come from the germline V gene. The CDR3 DNA follows: TGCGCCAGCAGCTTCCGACCGACTAGCGGGGGGGTAGGGAAAGATACGCAGTATTTT. Its protein product is CASSFRPTSGGVGKDTQYF. The full variable domain, its missing parts supplied by reference TRBV5-1 and TRBJ2-3, is KAGVTQTPRYLIKTRGQQVTLSCSPISGHRSVSWYQQTPGQGLQFLFEYFSETQRNKGNFPGRFSGRQFSNSRSEMNVSTLELGDSALYLCASSFRPTSGGVGKDTQYFGPGTRLTVL.

The gene calls are TRBV28 and TRBJ1-5; D ambiguous. The CDR3 is 13 amino acids. The V end was cut by 6 bases, the J end by 6 bases, with 12 bases between. CDR1 is MDHEN and CDR2 is SYDVKM in the germline V gene. CDR3 DNA sequence: TGTGCCAGCAGACTCGGGGTAAGTCAGCCCCAGCATTTT. Translated: CASRLGVSQPQHF.

The V call is TRBV4-1, the J call TRBJ2-3; D ambiguous. Trimming pared 3 bases from V and 1 base from J, leaving 14 bases between. The CDR3 extends over 16 amino acids. Germline CDR1 reads MGHRA; CDR2 reads YSYEKL. In DNA, the CDR3 is TGCGCCAGCAGCCAGGGTCCCATGGCGGGCACAGATACGCAGTATTTT. Protein product: CASSQGPMAGTDTQYF.

This sequence joins TRBV28 and TRBJ2-5; 8 nucleotides line up with TRBD2. The CDR3 runs to 20 residues. Unmatched junction bases numbered 18, after V lost 2 bases and J lost 1 base. Germline CDR1 reads MDHEN; CDR2 reads SYDVKM. CDR3 bases: TGTGCCAGCAGTTTAAGGACAGACGCTGGAGTAGCGGGGTCCCAAGAGACCCAGTACTTC. Translating it yields CASSLRTDAGVAGSQETQYF.

This clone was detected once. The chain couples TRBV7-8 to TRBJ2-2; D not certain. Germline V gene lookup returns CDR1 SGHVS and CDR2 FQNEAQ. The CDR3 spans 11 residues. V was trimmed by 5 bases and J by 8 bases, leaving 6 bases between them. The CDR3 DNA reads TGTGCCAGCAGCCATCAAGGGGAGCTGTTTTTT. It specifies CASSHQGELFF.

The chain combines TRBV9 with TRBJ2-5, with TRBD2 identical over 7 bases. Per germline, CDR1 SGDLS and CDR2 YYNGEE. V lost 3 bases, J lost 5 bases, and 7 bases stayed unmatched. The CDR3 sequence is 14 residues long. The CDR3 nucleotides are TGTGCCAGCAGCGAATCGGGGGGTCGGGAGACCCAGTACTTC. This encodes CASSESGGRETQYF. Based on the CDR3 plus reference TRBV9 and TRBJ2-5, the full variable domain is DSGVTQTPKHLITATGQRVTLRCSPRSGDLSVYWYQQSLDQGLQFLIQYYNGEERAKGNILERFSAQQFPDLHSELNLSSLELGDSALYFCASSESGGRETQYFGPGTRLLVL.

This chain joins TRBV20-1 and TRBJ2-3; 8 nucleotides line up with TRBD2. This CDR3 has 14 amino acids. Germline V gene lookup returns CDR1 DFQATT and CDR2 SNEGSKA (reference sequence). Trimming removed 3 bases from V and 6 bases from J; junction bases left unmatched: 8. The CDR3 region is CSASRGGMSDTQYF. CDR3 DNA sequence: TGCAGTGCTAGTCGCGGGGGGATGAGCGATACGCAGTATTTT.

The chain couples TRBV12-3 or TRBV12-4 to TRBJ2-7; 7 bases agree with TRBD1. The V and J ends lost 3 bases and 6 bases, in that order; junction bases with no gene match: 5. This CDR3 has 13 residues. The CDR3, as DNA: TGTGCCAGCAGTTTCAATAGGGGGCGCGAGCAGTACTTC. It yields the protein CASSFNRGREQYF.

The J gene is TRBJ1-5, the V gene TRBV14, with D unresolved. Deletions cut 1 base from V and 9 bases from J, with 10 bases between. Germline V CDR1 and CDR2: SGHDN, FVKESK. The CDR3 runs to 13 residues. The CDR3 DNA reads as TGTGCCAGCAGCCAAGGGTCGCGAGGGCCCCAGCATTTT. Protein sequence: CASSQGSRGPQHF. Filled out from reference TRBV14 and TRBJ1-5, the complete variable domain reads EAGVTQFPSHSVIEKGQTVTLRCDPISGHDNLYWYRRVMGKEIKFLLHFVKESKQDESGMPNNRFLAERTGGTYSTLKVQPAELEDSGVYFCASSQGSRGPQHFGDGTRLSIL.

The rearrangement links TRBV25-1 to TRBJ1-2; D is unclear. The CDR3 loop spans 14 amino acids. Germline assignment: CDR1 MGHDK and CDR2 SYGVNS. Trimming left V 4 bases short and J 8 bases short, with 17 bases between. The CDR3 reads CASSGGPGVWGYTF. The CDR3 DNA sequence: TGTGCCAGCAGTGGCGGACCCGGGGTATGGGGCTACACCTTC.

This chain connects TRBV29-1 to TRBJ1-2, with 7 bases identical to TRBD1. CDR1 SQVTM and CDR2 ANQGSEA come from the germline V gene. The length of the CDR3 is 12 residues. Unmatched junction bases numbered 8, after V lost 6 bases and J lost 7 bases. The CDR3 is CSVFTPGGGYTF. Here the CDR3 DNA reads TGCAGCGTCTTCACCCCAGGGGGTGGCTACACCTTC.

This chain joins TRBV5-4 and TRBJ2-1, with 7 positions matching TRBD2. Trimming removed 5 bases from V and 4 bases from J; junction bases left unmatched: 6. The CDR3 sequence is 14 residues long. CDR1 is SGHNT and CDR2 is YYREEE in the germline V gene (reference sequence). The CDR3 sequence is CASSRGGRYNEQFF. The CDR3 DNA is TGTGCCAGCAGTAGGGGAGGGAGATACAATGAGCAGTTCTTC.

The chain is built from TRBV10-1 and TRBJ1-6; D possibly corresponds to TRBD1 (5 bases). This CDR3 region has 14 residues. Trimming cost V 1 base and J 7 bases, with 8 bases left between them. Germline CDR1 reads WNHNN; CDR2 reads SYGVQD (reference sequence). CDR3 coding DNA: TGCGCCAGCAGTGAGTGGGGCCCCAATTCACCCCTCCACTTT. Translating gives CASSEWGPNSPLHF.

This clone was seen only once. This sequence joins TRBV28 and TRBJ2-1, with TRBD2 matching over 7 bases. Germline V lookup: CDR1 MDHEN, CDR2 SYDVKM. V lost 9 bases, J lost 9 bases, and 17 bases stayed unmatched. This CDR3 has 15 residues. The CDR3 here is CASNLGRAFLGEQFF. The CDR3 DNA reads as TGTGCCAGTAACCTAGGGAGGGCCTTTTTAGGTGAGCAGTTCTTC.

In regard to this clone: An end of the junction differs from the germline gene, which may be a read error. The chain has TRBV10-3 and TRBJ1-3; D not certain. The CDR3 extends over 14 amino acids. The germline V gene has CDR1 ENHRY and CDR2 SYGVKD. CDR3 loop: CAIREYSSGNTIYF. CDR3 sequence (DNA): TGTGCCATCAGAGAGTACTCCTCTGGAAACACCATATATTTT.

Details on this clone: The same CDR3 can be traced to other DNA sequences in this sample. J is TRBJ2-7 and V is TRBV11-2, with TRBD1 as a possible D gene (6 bases). V lost 2 bases and J lost 5, with 7 bases in between. Germline-derived CDR1 and CDR2 are SGHAT and FQNNGV. The CDR3 contains 12 residues. This CDR3 reads CASSLNRDEQYF. Written as DNA, the CDR3 is TGTGCCAGCAGCTTAAACAGGGACGAGCAGTACTTC.

The chain carries TRBV2 and TRBJ1-6, with TRBD1 matching over 7 bases. V was clipped by 6 bases and J by 8 bases; unmatched bases: 10. There are 15 residues in the CDR3. CDR1 SNHLY and CDR2 FYNNEI come from the germline V gene. CDR3 protein: CASSEPGTADSPLHF. In nucleotides, the CDR3 is TGTGCCAGCAGCGAACCCGGGACAGCCGATTCACCCCTCCACTTT. The whole variable domain, remainder taken from reference TRBV2 and TRBJ1-6, is EPEVTQTPSHQVTQMGQEVILRCVPISNHLYFYWYRQILGQKVEFLVSFYNNEISEKSEIFDDQFSVERPDGSNFTLKIRSTKLEDSAMYFCASSEPGTADSPLHFGNGTRLTVT.